This T cell receptor beta chain was identified during a study of siplizumab effects on memory and regulatory T cells. For this clone: Its antigen is unknown.

V was pared by 6 bases and J by 2 bases, with 6 bases of the junction left unmatched. CDR3 length: 16 amino acids. The germline V gene has CDR1 MDHEN and CDR2 SYDVKM. Sequencing used immunoSEQ multiplex PCR; TCRdb keeps in-frame clones, though not all of them. The sample carries under 70,000 clones, around 80% recorded once. Overall study findings and caveats: Naive T cells were seen as more diverse than memory cells and as major alloresponse contributors. Researchers could not give a naive or memory phenotype to roughly 75-96% of proliferating CD4+ or CD8+ clones. Unstimulated subsets were the mapping target of only a minor fraction of alloreactive clones. Alloreactive CD4+ clones that could be mapped were on average 68.8% Treg-derived with siplizumab, against roughly 27% in controls.

The rearrangement joins TRBV28 to TRBJ2-3; TRBD2 matches 12 bases. This TCR came from a human donor in good health. Sequencing used memory CD4+ T cells sorted from blood. CDR3 nucleotide sequence: TGTGCCAGCAGGCATACTAGCGGGGGGTTCACAGATACGCAGTATTTT. Translating gives CASRHTSGGFTDTQYF.